These 28 T cell receptor beta chains share one sample of origin, sequenced in a study of blood T cell repertoires in COVID-19. TCRdb's table, derived via immunoSEQ multiplex PCR, lists solely in-frame clones and lacks some. This sample has about 200,000 clones, with roughly 80% found just once. The material sequenced was PBMCs or T cells enriched from blood (not recorded which). The origin of the receptors is a woman aged 60-75 years with acute COVID-19.

The chain employs TRBV7-2 and TRBJ1-5; D unclear. The length of the CDR3 is 15 residues. Between the trimmed V and J ends, which lost 9 bases and 0 bases, there was a span of 15 bases. Germline CDR1 and CDR2: SGHTA and FQGNSA. CDR3 DNA sequence: TGTGCCAGTAGCGCACTACTCAATAGCAATCAGCCCCAGCATTTT. It yields the protein CASSALLNSNQPQHF.

This clone was counted a single time. The chain carries TRBV10-1 and TRBJ1-2, with D maybe TRBD1 (6 bases). Trimming pared 3 bases from V and 8 bases from J, leaving 10 bases between. Germline CDR1 and CDR2: WNHNN and SYGVQD (reference sequence). The CDR3 is 12 residues long. For the CDR3, the DNA is TGCGCCAGCAGTGACGGACAGTTCGGCTACACCTTC. As protein: CASSDGQFGYTF.

The chain carries TRBV6-2 or TRBV6-3 and TRBJ1-6; D not resolved. The CDR3 spans 16 residues. V was pared by 0 bases and J by 2 bases, with 8 bases between. CDR1 and CDR2 (germline): MNHEY, SVGEGT. CDR3 loop: CASSYSGYTYNSPLHF. CDR3 nucleotide sequence: TGTGCCAGCAGTTACTCCGGGTACACCTATAATTCACCCCTCCACTTT.

V usage is TRBV3-1 (or the pseudogene TRBV3-2) and J usage is TRBJ2-7; 8 bases align to TRBD2. The CDR3 length is 12 residues. Unmatched junction bases numbered 2, after V lost 4 bases and J lost 6 bases. Germline CDR1 is LGHDT and CDR2 is YNNKEL (reference sequence). The CDR3 sequence: CASSPAGAEQYF. CDR3 sequence (DNA): TGTGCCAGCAGCCCAGCGGGAGCCGAGCAGTACTTC.

The chain uses TRBV4-3 and TRBJ1-2; TRBD1 agrees at 8 bases. Germline CDR1 LGHNA, CDR2 YSLEER. Trimming cost V 4 bases and J 8 bases; bases outside gene matches: 12. CDR3 length: 15 amino acids. The CDR3 reads CASSPGDRGIKGYTF. The CDR3 DNA is TGCGCCAGCAGCCCCGGTGACAGGGGAATAAAGGGCTACACCTTC.

The rearrangement joins TRBV19 to TRBJ1-2; TRBD1 is a possible D gene (6 bases). The germline V gene has CDR1 LNHDA and CDR2 SQIVND (reference sequence). V was clipped by 9 bases and J by 4 bases, with 18 bases between them. This CDR3 contains 14 residues. The CDR3 loop is CASHRGQISYGYTF. DNA for the CDR3: TGTGCCAGCCACCGAGGACAGATAAGCTATGGCTACACCTTC.

DNA of the CDR3: TGTGCCAGCAGCTCAGCGGACAGGAATTCACCCCTCCACTTT. Protein sequence: CASSSADRNSPLHF. The chain carries TRBV7-6 and TRBJ1-6; TRBD1 matches at 7 bases. CDR1 and CDR2 (germline): SGHVS, FNYEAQ. The CDR3 has 14 amino acids. J was trimmed by 7 bases and V by 4 bases; bases with no gene match: 4.

CDR3 nucleotides: TGTGCCTGGAGTGTACTAGTCAAGGGAAACTATGGCTACACCTTC. The encoded protein is CAWSVLVKGNYGYTF. The chain couples TRBV30 to TRBJ1-2; D not certain. CDR1 and CDR2 (germline): GTSNPN, SVGIG (reference sequence). V was clipped by 0 bases and J by 2 bases, with 13 bases between them. The CDR3 totals 15 residues.

This clone came up once. The V gene is TRBV28, the J gene TRBJ1-2; D is uncertain. Germline-derived CDR1 and CDR2 are MDHEN and SYDVKM. Trimming removed 6 bases from V and 8 bases from J, with 19 bases in between. The CDR3 is 14 amino acids. CDR3 in amino acids: CASSQVVLYRGYTF. The CDR3, as DNA: TGTGCCAGCAGCCAGGTGGTGCTTTACCGAGGCTACACCTTC.

The CDR3 loop is CASSLSRFSDTQYF. In DNA, the CDR3 is TGTGCCAGCAGTTTGTCCAGGTTCTCAGATACGCAGTATTTT. The V and J genes are TRBV27 and TRBJ2-3, with D uncertain. This CDR3 has 14 residues. V lost 3 bases to trimming and J lost 4 bases, with 11 bases between them. Looked up from germline, CDR1 is MNHEY and CDR2 is SMNVEV (reference sequence).

In this sample, this clone turned up once. The chain recombines TRBV28 with TRBJ1-3, with 9 bases fitting TRBD1. In germline, CDR1 is MDHEN, CDR2 SYDVKM. The junction had 8 bases not matched to a gene; V was cut back by 6 bases and J by 8 bases. This CDR3 is 14 amino acids long. As DNA, the CDR3 is TGTGCCAGCAGAAGCGGACAGGGGTTAGACACCATATATTTT. Its translation: CASRSGQGLDTIYF.

This chain links TRBV27 with TRBJ1-1; maybe TRBD1 (5 bases). Germline V gene sequence: CDR1 MNHEY, CDR2 SMNVEV (reference sequence). The CDR3 runs 12 residues. The germline V and J ends were trimmed by 10 bases and 5 bases, with 14 bases remaining between them. CDR3 protein: CATRAPGTEAFF. The CDR3 bases are TGTGCCACCAGGGCCCCGGGGACTGAAGCTTTCTTT.

The chain has TRBV10-3 and TRBJ2-3, with 8 bases lining up with TRBD2. This CDR3 region has 16 residues. V shed 2 bases and J 1 base; nucleotides not matched to a gene: 5. CDR1 and CDR2 from the germline V gene are ENHRY and SYGVKD. The CDR3 DNA reads TGTGCCATCAGTGAGGGACTAGCAAGAGGCACAGATACGCAGTATTTT. Translation gives CAISEGLARGTDTQYF.

A few counts support this clone. The V and J genes are TRBV9 and TRBJ1-4; D remains unclear. Trimming shortened V by 3 bases and J by 4 bases, and 7 bases separated the two germline ends. The CDR3 length is 13 residues. Germline lookup yields CDR1 SGDLS and CDR2 YYNGEE. CDR3 region: CASSATNNEKLFF. The DNA for the CDR3 is TGTGCCAGCAGCGCTACGAATAATGAAAAACTGTTTTTT. The full variable domain, completed using reference TRBV9 and TRBJ1-4, is DSGVTQTPKHLITATGQRVTLRCSPRSGDLSVYWYQQSLDQGLQFLIQYYNGEERAKGNILERFSAQQFPDLHSELNLSSLELGDSALYFCASSATNNEKLFFGSGTQLSVL.

The chain carries TRBV19 and TRBJ1-1; 7 bases fit TRBD1. This CDR3 has 13 residues. The V segment lost 6 bases and the J segment 3 bases; nucleotides outside the gene matches: 4. CDR1 and CDR2 (germline): LNHDA, SQIVND (reference sequence). DNA for the CDR3: TGTGCCAGTAGAGGACAGGCTGACACTGAAGCTTTCTTT. This translates into CASRGQADTEAFF.

The CDR3 DNA is TGTGCCAGCAGCTTACAGGTTGATCAGCCCCAGCATTTT. This codes for CASSLQVDQPQHF. The V and J genes are TRBV11-2 and TRBJ1-5; D ambiguous. The CDR3 spans 13 residues. The ends were cut back, 2 bases at V and 5 bases at J, with 7 bases in the middle. Per germline, CDR1 SGHAT and CDR2 FQNNGV.

The chain is built from TRBV7-2 and TRBJ2-5; TRBD2 aligns across 9 bases. Germline V gives CDR1 SGHTA, CDR2 FQGNSA. The ends lost 5 bases at V and 5 bases at J; junction bases unmatched: 12. This CDR3 contains 16 residues. In DNA form, the CDR3 reads TGTGCCAGCAGCCGGATCAGCGGGAGGTTTGGTGAGACCCAGTACTTC. It is translated as CASSRISGRFGETQYF.

The chain carries TRBV10-1 and TRBJ1-1; D call uncertain. The CDR3 is 14 residues long. Per germline, CDR1 WNHNN and CDR2 SYGVQD (reference sequence). With 2 bases removed from V and 4 bases from J, the gap between germline ends came to 11 bases. Here the CDR3 DNA reads TGCGCCAGCAGTGAGATCCGAGGTGCCACTGAAGCTTTCTTT. This codes for CASSEIRGATEAFF.

CDR3 in DNA: TGTGCCAGCAGTTACCCTCGGCAGGGGGCAGGCAATCAGCCCCAGCATTTT. It codes for CASSYPRQGAGNQPQHF. The chain joins TRBV6-2 or TRBV6-3 to TRBJ1-5, with TRBD1 matching 8 bases. Germline assignment: CDR1 MNHEY and CDR2 SVGEGT. Trimming took 2 bases from V and 2 from J; bases not matched to a gene: 8. This CDR3 has 17 amino acids.

The rearrangement uses TRBV4-3 and TRBJ2-2; D not resolved. Trimming removed 0 bases at V and 8 bases at J, with 7 bases between. CDR3 length: 13 amino acids. The germline V gene encodes CDR1 LGHNA and CDR2 YSLEER. CDR3 sequence: CASSQDPAGELFF. The CDR3 nucleotides read TGCGCCAGCAGCCAAGATCCAGCGGGGGAGCTGTTTTTT.

This chain uses TRBV18 with TRBJ1-1, with D perhaps TRBD1 (6 bases). The V end lost 2 bases, the J end lost 2 bases, and 27 bases lay between the germline ends. This CDR3 spans 20 amino acids. Germline CDR1 KGHSH, CDR2 LQKENI. CDR3 residues: CASSPGMGGGGLERNTEAFF. Here the CDR3 DNA reads TGTGCCAGCTCACCAGGGATGGGTGGGGGCGGCTTGGAGAGAAACACTGAAGCTTTCTTT. Looking up the rest from reference TRBV18 and TRBJ1-1 gives the full variable domain: NAGVMQNPRHLVRRRGQEARLRCSPMKGHSHVYWYRQLPEEGLKFMVYLQKENIIDESGMPKERFSAEFPKEGPSILRIQQVVRGDSAAYFCASSPGMGGGGLERNTEAFFGQGTRLTVV.

J is TRBJ1-5 and V is TRBV7-2; 10 nucleotides align to TRBD1. Germline loops: CDR1 SGHTA, CDR2 FQGNSA. The CDR3 sequence is 16 residues long. V lost 4 bases and J lost 3; bases outside the gene matches: 6. For the CDR3, the DNA is TGTGCCAGCAGCTCTACGACAGGGGGCAACAATCAGCCCCAGCATTTT. Protein sequence: CASSSTTGGNNQPQHF.

This sequence joins TRBV18 and TRBJ1-5, with 8 bases aligning to TRBD1. CDR3 size: 15 residues. Germline values: CDR1 KGHSH, CDR2 LQKENI. Trimming took 2 bases from V and 5 from J; bases not matched to a gene: 5. DNA of the CDR3: TGTGCCAGCTCACCAGGGGCAGGGGGCTATCAGCCCCAGCATTTT. Encoded protein: CASSPGAGGYQPQHF.

The chain couples TRBV2 to TRBJ1-6, with unresolved D. The CDR3 covers 15 residues. V was cut by 7 bases and J by 5 bases, with 15 bases left in between. The germline V gene encodes CDR1 SNHLY and CDR2 FYNNEI. CDR3 sequence reads: CASKKETTHNSPLHF. CDR3 bases: TGTGCCAGCAAGAAAGAGACAACCCATAATTCACCCCTCCACTTT. The whole variable domain, filled in from reference TRBV2 and TRBJ1-6, reads EPEVTQTPSHQVTQMGQEVILRCVPISNHLYFYWYRQILGQKVEFLVSFYNNEISEKSEIFDDQFSVERPDGSNFTLKIRSTKLEDSAMYFCASKKETTHNSPLHFGNGTRLTVT.

This sequence joins TRBV29-1 and TRBJ1-2, with D unclear. The V end was cut by 4 bases, the J end by 1 base, with 10 bases between. The CDR3 has 13 residues. CDR1 SQVTM and CDR2 ANQGSEA come from the germline V gene. CDR3 sequence (DNA): TGCAGCGTTGGACGGGGAATTAACTATGGCTACACCTTC. Encoded protein: CSVGRGINYGYTF.

The gene calls are TRBV5-1 and TRBJ2-1; unclear D gene. The CDR3 loop spans 14 amino acids. CDR1 and CDR2 (germline): SGHRS, YFSETQ. With 1 base removed from V and 0 bases from J, the gap between germline ends came to 5 bases. The CDR3 loop reads CASSLSYSYNEQFF. DNA for the CDR3: TGCGCCAGCAGCTTGTCGTACTCCTACAATGAGCAGTTCTTC.

The chain is built from TRBV30 and TRBJ2-1; tentative D call: TRBD2 (5 bases). This CDR3 spans 14 amino acids. In germline, CDR1 is GTSNPN, CDR2 SVGIG (reference sequence). The V end lost 2 bases, the J end lost 10 bases, and 18 bases lay between the germline ends. In DNA, the CDR3 is TGTGCCTGGAGTCGCGGGCCATCCTTAGGAGAGCAGTTCTTC. Protein sequence: CAWSRGPSLGEQFF.

This chain uses TRBV23-1 with TRBJ1-1; the D is unclear. TRBV23-1 is recorded as an ORF, its role being uncertain. Between the trimmed V and J ends, which lost 3 bases and 2 bases, there was a span of 4 bases. The CDR3 covers 12 residues. The CDR3 loop is CASSHPNTEAFF. Here the CDR3 DNA reads TGCGCCAGCAGTCATCCTAACACTGAAGCTTTCTTT.